This T cell receptor beta chain comes out of a study of blood T cell repertoires in COVID-19. In the study's own analysis: Estimates of nucleated cell counts were drawn from the amplification of reference gene primers. This table comes from immunoSEQ multiplex PCR, and its TCRdb copy is limited to in-frame clones, with some not included. V and J calls and clone size are those listed in that table; D and trimming were worked out from the DNA. The data hold 200,000 to 300,000 clones, with approximately 80% observed a single time. The material sequenced was peripheral blood. This receptor was obtained from a man aged 35 to 55 who had recovered from COVID-19.

The CDR3 DNA is TGTGCCAGCAGCATTAACCGGGAGGCCATTCAGTACTTC. This gives the protein CASSINREAIQYF. The chain employs TRBV3-1 (or the pseudogene TRBV3-2) and TRBJ2-4, with 7 bases that match TRBD2. This CDR3 has 13 residues. Looked up from germline, CDR1 is LGHDT and CDR2 is YNNKEL (reference sequence). Unmatched junction bases numbered 7, after V lost 5 bases and J lost 9 bases.